In its sample, the clone carrying this T cell receptor beta chain was seen many times. Its antigen is unidentified. In terms of origin and age, donors were healthy Caucasian individuals from Russia aged roughly 6 to 95. Using a J-beta primer mix together with a sample-barcoded 5' primer, a second PCR was run for about 7 to 12 cycles. TCRdb itself ran the 5' RACE reads through MiXCR, one entry per CDR3 protein. The sample holds around 790,000 distinct CDR3 sequences, roughly 44% seen once. These data come from a study of blood T cells in healthy people across ages. Whole-study results and caveats: Greater diversity and more naive CD4+ cells were seen in long-lived donors than in aged donors. Among T cells, TCR beta diversity per million cells dropped roughly linearly as age rose.

Trimming left V 0 bases short and J 2 bases short, with 7 bases between. This CDR3 has 13 amino acids. Germline loops: CDR1 SQVTM, CDR2 ANQGSEA. The chain joins TRBV29-1 to TRBJ2-5; D perhaps matches TRBD1 (5 bases). Sequencing used blood. The clonotype was recovered from a man between 60 and 75 years old in good health. The CDR3 sequence: CSVEEGEQETQYF. As DNA, the CDR3 is TGCAGCGTTGAAGAAGGGGAACAAGAGACCCAGTACTTC.